Listed below are T cell receptor beta chains from one sample, sequenced in a study of blood T cell repertoires in COVID-19. The data were produced by immunoSEQ multiplex PCR, yet TCRdb's version contains in-frame clones alone and is incomplete. The sample includes over 50,000 clones, approximately 91% seen only once; the top ten take approximately 7%. The sample consisted of peripheral blood. Receptors were obtained from a woman aged 55-69 years with active or convalescent COVID-19. CDR3s include the opening cysteine and the closing phenylalanine or tryptophan. D genes are given only for firm matches. The size field is filled for only some rows; it gives once, few, many or a size class.

size: -; D: TRBD1; J: TRBJ1-5; V: TRBV24-1; DNA: TGTGCCACCAGTGACCCCGGACAGGGCGGCAATCAGCCCCAGCATTTT; CDR3: CATSDPGQGGNQPQHF
size: -; D: TRBD1; J: TRBJ1-1; V: TRBV30; DNA: TGTGCCTGGAGTACGACAGGGTTTGGTACTGAAGCTTTCTTT; CDR3: CAWSTTGFGTEAFF
size: -; D: TRBD1; J: TRBJ1-1; V: TRBV29-1; DNA: TGCAGCGCGGGACAGATGAACACTGAAGCTTTCTTT; CDR3: CSAGQMNTEAFF
size: -; D: -; J: TRBJ1-1; V: TRBV5-1; DNA: TGCGCCAGCAGCTATGAGTTTATGAACACTGAAGCTTTCTTT; CDR3: CASSYEFMNTEAFF
size: once; D: -; J: TRBJ1-2; V: TRBV2; DNA: TGTGCCAGCAGAATCGGGGGGAACTATGGCTACACCTTC; CDR3: CASRIGGNYGYTF
size: -; D: TRBD2; J: TRBJ2-1; V: TRBV16; DNA: TGTGCCAGCAGCCAAACGCCAGCGGGGTACAATGAGCAGTTCTTC; CDR3: CASSQTPAGYNEQFF
size: -; D: -; J: TRBJ1-4; V: TRBV5-8; DNA: TGTGCCAGCAGCTCGAGTACAACTAATGAAAAACTGTTTTTT; CDR3: CASSSSTTNEKLFF
size: -; D: TRBD1; J: TRBJ1-2; V: TRBV7-9; DNA: TGTGCCAGCAGCCGGGACAGGGTCAATGGCTACACCTTC; CDR3: CASSRDRVNGYTF
size: -; D: -; J: TRBJ1-1; V: TRBV7-2; DNA: TGTGCCACTTATATACTCACTGAAGCTTTCTTT; CDR3: CATYILTEAFF
size: -; D: TRBD2; J: TRBJ2-3; V: TRBV28; DNA: TGTGCCAGCAGTAGACTAGCGGGGGCCCCACAAGATACGCAGTATTTT; CDR3: CASSRLAGAPQDTQYF
size: -; D: TRBD1; J: TRBJ1-5; V: TRBV6-1; DNA: TGTGCCAGCAGTGAAACAGGGGTCGGGCAGCCCCAGCATTTT; CDR3: CASSETGVGQPQHF
size: -; D: -; J: TRBJ1-2; V: TRBV3-1/TRBV3-2; DNA: TGTGCCAGCAGCCAGGCAGGGCAATATGGCTACACCTTC; CDR3: CASSQAGQYGYTF
size: -; D: -; J: TRBJ2-7; V: TRBV28; DNA: TGTGCCAGCAGTTTCTCCAGGGGCTCCTACGAGCAGTACTTC; CDR3: CASSFSRGSYEQYF
size: -; D: TRBD1; J: TRBJ2-5; V: TRBV15; DNA: TGTGCCACCAGCCCTGGGACAGGGGCTGAGACCCAGTACTTC; CDR3: CATSPGTGAETQYF
size: -; D: TRBD2; J: TRBJ2-7; V: TRBV7-3; DNA: TGTGCCAGCAGCAGTGCGGGGGGGAGCTCCTACGAGCAGTACTTC; CDR3: CASSSAGGSSYEQYF
size: -; D: -; J: TRBJ1-5; V: TRBV5-8; DNA: TGTGCCAGCAGCTTGTTAACAGGTGATCAGCCCCAGCATTTT; CDR3: CASSLLTGDQPQHF
size: -; D: -; J: TRBJ1-2; V: TRBV7-2; DNA: TGTGCCAGCAGCACCACTCAGGGGCCCTATGGCTACACCTTC; CDR3: CASSTTQGPYGYTF
size: -; D: -; J: TRBJ1-5; V: TRBV4-1; DNA: TGCGCCAGCAGCCAAGCCTTGACAGATGGTTGGGTCTCCCAGCATTTT; CDR3: CASSQALTDGWVSQHF
size: -; D: -; J: TRBJ2-3; V: TRBV19; DNA: TGTGCCAGTAGGCGGCAGGGCGGCACAGATACGCAGTATTTT; CDR3: CASRRQGGTDTQYF
size: -; D: -; J: TRBJ2-1; V: TRBV5-1; DNA: TGCGCCAGCAGCTTGACTAGTTACAATGAGCAGTTCTTC; CDR3: CASSLTSYNEQFF
size: -; D: -; J: TRBJ1-3; V: TRBV5-1; DNA: TGCGCCAGCAGCTTGGCAGGAAACACCATATATTTT; CDR3: CASSLAGNTIYF
size: -; D: TRBD2; J: TRBJ2-7; V: TRBV9; DNA: TGTGCCAGCAGCACGAGCGGGGGCCGGGGCGAGCAGTACTTC; CDR3: CASSTSGGRGEQYF
size: -; D: -; J: TRBJ1-1; V: TRBV18; DNA: TGTGCCAGCTCACCCAGCAGGGCGTTGACTGAAGCTTTCTTT; CDR3: CASSPSRALTEAFF
size: few; D: -; J: TRBJ1-1; V: TRBV5-1; DNA: TGCGCCAGCAGCTCGGGACAGAACACTGAAGCTTTCTTT; CDR3: CASSSGQNTEAFF
size: -; D: -; J: TRBJ1-1; V: TRBV28; DNA: TGTGCCAGCAGACTACAGGGAAACACTGAAGCTTTCTTT; CDR3: CASRLQGNTEAFF
size: -; D: TRBD1; J: TRBJ1-2; V: TRBV5-1; DNA: TGCGCCAGCAGCCCCGGACAGGGGATGGCTCGGCACACCTTC; CDR3: CASSPGQGMARHTF
size: -; D: -; J: TRBJ1-5; V: TRBV7-8; DNA: TGTGCCAGCAGCTTAGCGGGGACAACTGCTAGCAATCAGCCCCAGCATTTT; CDR3: CASSLAGTTASNQPQHF
size: -; D: TRBD1; J: TRBJ2-5; V: TRBV11-2; DNA: TGTGCCAGCAGCTGGGGGACAGCCAAAGAGACCCAGTACTTC; CDR3: CASSWGTAKETQYF
size: -; D: -; J: TRBJ1-5; V: TRBV29-1; DNA: TGCAGCGCTGGGGATCGTCCGGGAGGTCAGCCCCAGCATTTT; CDR3: CSAGDRPGGQPQHF
size: -; D: -; J: TRBJ1-6; V: TRBV14; DNA: TGTGCCAGCAGCCAATCAGGAGGGTCCTATAATTCACCCCTCCACTTT; CDR3: CASSQSGGSYNSPLHF
size: few; D: TRBD1; J: TRBJ1-5; V: TRBV30; DNA: TGTGCCTGGAGTGACAGGGGGGATCAGCCCCAGCATTTT; CDR3: CAWSDRGDQPQHF
size: -; D: TRBD2; J: TRBJ2-3; V: TRBV9; DNA: TGTGCCAGCAGCGACACGGGACTAGTGGATACGCAGTATTTT; CDR3: CASSDTGLVDTQYF
size: -; D: -; J: TRBJ1-2; V: TRBV27; DNA: TGTGCCAGCAGTTTATCCGGGAACTATGGCTACACCTTC; CDR3: CASSLSGNYGYTF
size: -; D: -; J: TRBJ1-5; V: TRBV12-3/TRBV12-4; DNA: TGTGCCAGCAGTTCGCAGCGATATCAGCCCCAGCATTTT; CDR3: CASSSQRYQPQHF
size: -; D: TRBD1; J: TRBJ2-7; V: TRBV27; DNA: TGTGCCAGCAGTAAAGGCTGGACAGGGATGTCCTACGAGCAGTACTTC; CDR3: CASSKGWTGMSYEQYF
size: -; D: -; J: TRBJ2-7; V: TRBV28; DNA: TGTGCCAGCAGGAGAGTCAGCTCAGGCTCCTACGAGCAGTACTTC; CDR3: CASRRVSSGSYEQYF
size: few; D: TRBD1; J: TRBJ1-6; V: TRBV2; DNA: TGTGCCAGCCTTGCCTCCGGGACAGGGATCTCACCCCTCCACTTT; CDR3: CASLASGTGISPLHF
size: -; D: TRBD1; J: TRBJ1-6; V: TRBV6-5; DNA: TGTGCCAGCAGTTCCTGGACAGGGAAGTCTAATTCACCCCTCCACTTT; CDR3: CASSSWTGKSNSPLHF
size: -; D: -; J: TRBJ2-1; V: TRBV11-2; DNA: TGTGCCAGCAGCTTAGATGGGGGGAGGAATGAGCAGTTCTTC; CDR3: CASSLDGGRNEQFF
size: -; D: -; J: TRBJ2-5; V: TRBV3-1/TRBV3-2; DNA: TGTGCCAGCAGCCAAGACCGTGTAGAGACCCAGTACTTC; CDR3: CASSQDRVETQYF
size: -; D: TRBD2; J: TRBJ2-7; V: TRBV19; DNA: TGTGCCAGTAGTACTAGCGGGAGAGGGACCTACGAGCAGTACTTC; CDR3: CASSTSGRGTYEQYF
size: -; D: -; J: TRBJ2-3; V: TRBV10-3; DNA: TGTGCCTCTGGCCCGGGGGAAGATACGCAGTATTTT; CDR3: CASGPGEDTQYF
size: -; D: -; J: TRBJ1-2; V: TRBV7-8; DNA: TGTGCCAGCAGCTCACTTCTGGGGGGGACGAACTATGGCTACACCTTC; CDR3: CASSSLLGGTNYGYTF
size: -; D: TRBD1; J: TRBJ1-2; V: TRBV10-3; DNA: TGTGCCATCAGTGAGTCGTCCCAGGGGGCGAGGGGCTACACCTTC; CDR3: CAISESSQGARGYTF
size: -; D: TRBD2; J: TRBJ2-7; V: TRBV24-1; DNA: TGTGCCACCAGTGACCCTTTGACTAGCTTTGACGAGCAGTACTTC; CDR3: CATSDPLTSFDEQYF
size: -; D: -; J: TRBJ1-6; V: TRBV9; DNA: TGTGCCAGCAGCGTAGGACAGGATGGAACACCCCTCCACTTT; CDR3: CASSVGQDGTPLHF
size: -; D: TRBD1; J: TRBJ1-5; V: TRBV6-5; DNA: TGTGCCAGCAGAAGCACAGGGGTGGCCAATCAGCCCCAGCATTTT; CDR3: CASRSTGVANQPQHF
size: -; D: -; J: TRBJ2-3; V: TRBV18; DNA: TGTGCCAGCTCACCCTCCTTTGGCGGGACGTGGGATACGCAGTATTTT; CDR3: CASSPSFGGTWDTQYF
size: once; D: -; J: TRBJ1-1; V: TRBV18; DNA: TGTGCCAGCTCATATCACGGAGGGCTGAACACTGAAGCTTTCTTT; CDR3: CASSYHGGLNTEAFF
size: once; D: -; J: TRBJ2-3; V: TRBV7-2; DNA: TGTGCCAGCAGCGTGACTACCTCCACAGATACGCAGTATTTT; CDR3: CASSVTTSTDTQYF
size: -; D: -; J: TRBJ1-1; V: TRBV28; DNA: TGTGCCAGCCACTTCCTCGGAGCGGTTGAAGCTTTCTTT; CDR3: CASHFLGAVEAFF
size: -; D: -; J: TRBJ1-1; V: TRBV5-4; DNA: TGTGCCAGCAGCCTTGGCGGGGACACTGAAGCTTTCTTT; CDR3: CASSLGGDTEAFF
size: -; D: -; J: TRBJ1-1; V: TRBV6-6; DNA: TGTGCCAGCAGTCGTCCGACCGAAGGTGCAGGGCTGTTTGGTGCTGAAGCTTTCTTT; CDR3: CASSRPTEGAGLFGAEAFF
size: -; D: -; J: TRBJ1-2; V: TRBV2; DNA: TGTGCCAGCAGTGAATACCCGGGAGGCCTTGGCTACACCTTC; CDR3: CASSEYPGGLGYTF
size: once; D: TRBD1; J: TRBJ1-5; V: TRBV24-1; DNA: TGTGCCACCAGTGATTCCCCGACAGGGAATCAGCCCCAGCATTTT; CDR3: CATSDSPTGNQPQHF
size: -; D: -; J: TRBJ2-1; V: TRBV29-1; DNA: TGCAGCGTTGGAGGAGGGTACAATGAGCAGTTCTTC; CDR3: CSVGGGYNEQFF
size: -; D: -; J: TRBJ2-7; V: TRBV18; DNA: TGTGCCAGCTCAGGTCCGGGACAAAGGAACGAGCAGTACTTC; CDR3: CASSGPGQRNEQYF
size: -; D: -; J: TRBJ1-2; V: TRBV15; DNA: TGTGCCACCAGCAGAGATCGCGGGGGCCCTGGAGGCTACACCTTC; CDR3: CATSRDRGGPGGYTF
size: -; D: -; J: TRBJ2-7; V: TRBV12-2; DNA: TGTGCAAGTCGCTTGGACGGACTATACTACGAGCAGTACTTC; CDR3: CASRLDGLYYEQYF
size: -; D: -; J: TRBJ1-1; V: TRBV18; DNA: TGTGCCAGCTTCACTAGTTTAATGAACACTGAAGCTTTCTTT; CDR3: CASFTSLMNTEAFF